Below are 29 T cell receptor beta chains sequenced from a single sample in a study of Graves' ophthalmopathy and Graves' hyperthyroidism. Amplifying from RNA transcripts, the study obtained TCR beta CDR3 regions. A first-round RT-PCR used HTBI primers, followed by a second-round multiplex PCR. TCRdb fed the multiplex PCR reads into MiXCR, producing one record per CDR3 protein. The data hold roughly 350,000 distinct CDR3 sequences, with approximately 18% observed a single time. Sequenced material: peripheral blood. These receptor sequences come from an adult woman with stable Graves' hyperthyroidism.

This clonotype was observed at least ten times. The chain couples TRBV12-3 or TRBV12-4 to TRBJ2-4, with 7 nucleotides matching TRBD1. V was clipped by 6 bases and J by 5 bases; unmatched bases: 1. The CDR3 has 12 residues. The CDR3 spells CASRGQENIQYF. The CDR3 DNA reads TGTGCCAGCAGAGGACAGGAAAACATTCAGTACTTC.

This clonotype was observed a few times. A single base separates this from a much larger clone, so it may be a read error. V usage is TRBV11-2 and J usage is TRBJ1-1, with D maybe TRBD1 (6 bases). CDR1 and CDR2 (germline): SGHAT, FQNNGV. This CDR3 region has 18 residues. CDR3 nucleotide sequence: TGTGCCAGCATAGACAGGCCCCCCACCTATAACATGAACGCTGAAGCTTTCTTT. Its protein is CASIDRPPTYNMNAEAFF.

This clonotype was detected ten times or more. DNA of the CDR3: TGTGCCACCCGAGAGGATATAGGCGAGCAGTACTTC. The encoded protein is CATREDIGEQYF. This chain uses TRBV7-9 with TRBJ2-7; no firm D call. V was pared by 10 bases and J by 6 bases, with 16 bases between. This CDR3 has 12 amino acids. The germline gives CDR1 SEHNR, CDR2 FQNEAQ (reference sequence).

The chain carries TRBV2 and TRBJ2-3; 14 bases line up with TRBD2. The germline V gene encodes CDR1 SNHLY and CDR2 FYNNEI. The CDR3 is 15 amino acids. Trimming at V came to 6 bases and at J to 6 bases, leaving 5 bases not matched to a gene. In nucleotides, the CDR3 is TGTGCCAGCAGGACGGGACTAGCGGGAGTGGATACGCAGTATTTT. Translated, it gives CASRTGLAGVDTQYF.

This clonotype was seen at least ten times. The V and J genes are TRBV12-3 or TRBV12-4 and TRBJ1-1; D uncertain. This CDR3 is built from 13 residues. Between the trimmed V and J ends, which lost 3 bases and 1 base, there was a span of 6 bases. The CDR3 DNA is TGTGCCAGCAGTTTCAAGGGGAACACTGAAGCTTTCTTT. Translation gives CASSFKGNTEAFF.

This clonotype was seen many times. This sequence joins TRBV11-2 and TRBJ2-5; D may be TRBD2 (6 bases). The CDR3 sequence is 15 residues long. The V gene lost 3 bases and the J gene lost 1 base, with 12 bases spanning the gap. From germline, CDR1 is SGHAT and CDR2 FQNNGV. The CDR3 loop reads CASSLTLTSQETQYF. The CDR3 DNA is TGTGCCAGCAGCTTGACCTTGACTAGCCAAGAGACCCAGTACTTC.

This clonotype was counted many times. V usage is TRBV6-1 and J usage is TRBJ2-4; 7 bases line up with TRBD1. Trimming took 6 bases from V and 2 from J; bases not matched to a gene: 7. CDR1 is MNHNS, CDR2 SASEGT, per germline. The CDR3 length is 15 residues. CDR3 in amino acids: CASRQTQGTKNIQYF. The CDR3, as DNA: TGTGCCAGCAGACAAACACAGGGGACCAAAAACATTCAGTACTTC.

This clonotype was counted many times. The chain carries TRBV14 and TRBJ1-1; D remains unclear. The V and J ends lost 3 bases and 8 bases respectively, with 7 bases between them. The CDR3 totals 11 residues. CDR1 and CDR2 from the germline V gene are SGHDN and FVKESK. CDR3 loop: CASSQNSEAFF. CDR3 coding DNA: TGTGCCAGCAGCCAGAACTCAGAAGCTTTCTTT.

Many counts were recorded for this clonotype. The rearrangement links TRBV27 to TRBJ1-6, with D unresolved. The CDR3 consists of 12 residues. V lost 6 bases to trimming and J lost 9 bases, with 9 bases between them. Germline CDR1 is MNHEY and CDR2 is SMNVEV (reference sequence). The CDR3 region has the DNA TGTGCCAGCAGATCTGGTGGTTCACCCCTCCACTTT. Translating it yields CASRSGGSPLHF.

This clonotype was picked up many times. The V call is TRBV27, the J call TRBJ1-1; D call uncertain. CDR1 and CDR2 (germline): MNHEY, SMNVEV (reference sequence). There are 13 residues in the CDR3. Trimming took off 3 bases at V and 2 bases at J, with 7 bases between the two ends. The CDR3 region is CASSFAANTEAFF. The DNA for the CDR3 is TGTGCCAGCAGTTTTGCCGCAAACACTGAAGCTTTCTTT.

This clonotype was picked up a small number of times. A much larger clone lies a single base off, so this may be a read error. The CDR3 DNA sequence: TGCGCCAGCAGCTTGGTAGGTGGTACCTGGATCGGGGAGCTGTTTTTT. Translated: CASSLVGGTWIGELFF. The chain combines TRBV5-1 with TRBJ2-2; no reliable D call. The CDR3 spans 16 residues. Germline CDR1 reads SGHRS; CDR2 reads YFSETQ. V gave up 0 bases and J gave up 7 bases, with 16 bases separating them.

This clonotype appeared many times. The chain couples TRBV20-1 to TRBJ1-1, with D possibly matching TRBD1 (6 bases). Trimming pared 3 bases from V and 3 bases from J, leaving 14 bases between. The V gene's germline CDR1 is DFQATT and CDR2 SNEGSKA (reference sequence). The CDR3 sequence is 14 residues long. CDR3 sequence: CSARGTWAYTEAFF. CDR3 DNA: TGCAGTGCTAGGGGGACATGGGCTTACACTGAAGCTTTCTTT.

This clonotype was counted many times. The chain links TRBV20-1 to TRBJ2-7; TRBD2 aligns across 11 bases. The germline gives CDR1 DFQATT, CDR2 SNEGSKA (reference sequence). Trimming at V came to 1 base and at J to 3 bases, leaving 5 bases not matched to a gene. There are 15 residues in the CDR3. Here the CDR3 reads CSARGKLAGDYEQYF. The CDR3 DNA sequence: TGCAGTGCTAGAGGGAAACTAGCGGGAGACTACGAGCAGTACTTC.

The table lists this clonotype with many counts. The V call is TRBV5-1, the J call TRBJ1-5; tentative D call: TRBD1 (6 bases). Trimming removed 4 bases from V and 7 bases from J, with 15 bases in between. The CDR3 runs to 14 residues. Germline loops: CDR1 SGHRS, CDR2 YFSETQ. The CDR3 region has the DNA TGCGCCAGCAGCCTGGACAGTACTAGACAGCCCCAGCATTTT. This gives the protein CASSLDSTRQPQHF.

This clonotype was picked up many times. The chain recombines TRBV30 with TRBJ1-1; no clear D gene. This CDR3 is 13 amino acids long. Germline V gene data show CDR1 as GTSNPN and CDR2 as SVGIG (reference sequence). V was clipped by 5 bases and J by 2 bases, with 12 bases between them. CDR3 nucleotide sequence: TGTGCCTGGGCCGGGCAAGGCAACACTGAAGCTTTCTTT. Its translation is CAWAGQGNTEAFF.

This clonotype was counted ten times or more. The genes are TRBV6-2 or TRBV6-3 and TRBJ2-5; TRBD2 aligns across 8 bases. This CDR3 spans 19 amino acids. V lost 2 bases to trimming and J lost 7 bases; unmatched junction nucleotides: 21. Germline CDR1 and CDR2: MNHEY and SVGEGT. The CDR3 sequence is CASSYEGISGNTGIGTQYF. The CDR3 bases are TGTGCCAGCAGTTACGAGGGAATTAGCGGGAATACGGGGATTGGGACCCAGTACTTC.

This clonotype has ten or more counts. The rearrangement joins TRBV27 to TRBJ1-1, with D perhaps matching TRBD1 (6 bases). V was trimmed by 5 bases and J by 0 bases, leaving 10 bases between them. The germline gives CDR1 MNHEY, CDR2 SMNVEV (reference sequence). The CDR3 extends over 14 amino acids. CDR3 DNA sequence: TGTGCCAGCAGTAACGGACAGTTGAACACTGAAGCTTTCTTT. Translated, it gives CASSNGQLNTEAFF.

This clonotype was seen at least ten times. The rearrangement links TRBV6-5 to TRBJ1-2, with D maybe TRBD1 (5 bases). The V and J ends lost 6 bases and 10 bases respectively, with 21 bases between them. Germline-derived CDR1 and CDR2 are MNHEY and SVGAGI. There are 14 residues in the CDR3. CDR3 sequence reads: CASRPARDAGVYTF. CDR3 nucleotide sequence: TGTGCCAGCAGACCTGCCCGGGACGCCGGAGTCTACACCTTC.

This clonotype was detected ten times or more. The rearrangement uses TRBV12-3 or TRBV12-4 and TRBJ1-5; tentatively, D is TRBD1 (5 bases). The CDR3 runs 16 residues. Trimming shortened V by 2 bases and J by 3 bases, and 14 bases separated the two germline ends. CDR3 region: CASSLSPAGTNQPQHF. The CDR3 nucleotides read TGTGCCAGCAGTTTATCCCCCGCAGGGACCAATCAGCCCCAGCATTTT.

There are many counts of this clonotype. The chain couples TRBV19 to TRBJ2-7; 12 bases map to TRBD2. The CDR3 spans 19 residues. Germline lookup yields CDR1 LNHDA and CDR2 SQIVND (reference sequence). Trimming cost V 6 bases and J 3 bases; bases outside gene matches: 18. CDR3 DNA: TGTGCCAGTAGCCCTAGCGGGAGGGCTCCTTCGCCCGGCTTCTACGAGCAGTACTTC. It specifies CASSPSGRAPSPGFYEQYF.

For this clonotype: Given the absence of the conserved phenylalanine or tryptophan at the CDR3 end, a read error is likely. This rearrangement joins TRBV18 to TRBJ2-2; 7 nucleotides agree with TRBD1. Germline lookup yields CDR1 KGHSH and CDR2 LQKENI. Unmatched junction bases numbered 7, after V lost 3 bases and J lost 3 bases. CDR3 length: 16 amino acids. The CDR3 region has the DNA TGTGCCAGCTCACCGAGACAGGGAAGGGACACCGGGGAGCTGTTTTCT. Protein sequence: CASSPRQGRDTGELFS.

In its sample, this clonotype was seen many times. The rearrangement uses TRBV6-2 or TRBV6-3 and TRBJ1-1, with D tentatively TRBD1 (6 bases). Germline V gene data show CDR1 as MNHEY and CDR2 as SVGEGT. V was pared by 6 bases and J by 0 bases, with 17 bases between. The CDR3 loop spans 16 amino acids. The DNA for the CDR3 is TGTGCCAGCAGGAACAGGGAGAAGGGCATGAACACTGAAGCTTTCTTT. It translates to CASRNREKGMNTEAFF.

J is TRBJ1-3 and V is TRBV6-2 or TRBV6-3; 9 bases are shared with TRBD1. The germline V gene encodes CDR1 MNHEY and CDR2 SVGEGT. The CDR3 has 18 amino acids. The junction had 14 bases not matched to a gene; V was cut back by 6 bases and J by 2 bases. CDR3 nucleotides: TGTGCCAGCAGAACGACAAGATACAGGACAGGGGCTGGAAACACCATATATTTT. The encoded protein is CASRTTRYRTGAGNTIYF.

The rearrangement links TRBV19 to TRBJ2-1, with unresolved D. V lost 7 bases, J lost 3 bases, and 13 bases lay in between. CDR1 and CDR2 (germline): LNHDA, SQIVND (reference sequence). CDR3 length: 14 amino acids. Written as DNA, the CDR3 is TGTGCCAGTAAAGGGAAAGGTATCTACAATGAGCAGTTCTTC. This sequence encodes CASKGKGIYNEQFF.

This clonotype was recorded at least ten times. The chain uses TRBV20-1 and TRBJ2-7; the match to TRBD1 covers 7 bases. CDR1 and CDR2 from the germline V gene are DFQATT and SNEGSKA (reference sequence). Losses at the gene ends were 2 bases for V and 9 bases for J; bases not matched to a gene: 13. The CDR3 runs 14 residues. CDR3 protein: CSARTGQAATGQYF. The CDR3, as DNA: TGCAGTGCTAGAACCGGACAGGCAGCGACCGGGCAGTACTTC.

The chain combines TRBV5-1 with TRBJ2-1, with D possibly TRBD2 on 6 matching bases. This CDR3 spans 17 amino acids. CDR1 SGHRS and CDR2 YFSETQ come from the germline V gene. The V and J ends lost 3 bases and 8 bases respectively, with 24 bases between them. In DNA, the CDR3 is TGCGCCAGCAGCTGGGGGGTCGTGGGAGCTCTCCTAGATGAGCAGTTCTTC. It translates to CASSWGVVGALLDEQFF.

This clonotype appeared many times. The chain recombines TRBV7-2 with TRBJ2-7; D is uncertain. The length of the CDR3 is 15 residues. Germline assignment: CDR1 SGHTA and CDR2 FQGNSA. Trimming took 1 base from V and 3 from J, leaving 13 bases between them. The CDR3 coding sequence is TGTGCCAGCAGCTTAGTATCTGGGAATGGCTACGAGCAGTACTTC. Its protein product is CASSLVSGNGYEQYF.

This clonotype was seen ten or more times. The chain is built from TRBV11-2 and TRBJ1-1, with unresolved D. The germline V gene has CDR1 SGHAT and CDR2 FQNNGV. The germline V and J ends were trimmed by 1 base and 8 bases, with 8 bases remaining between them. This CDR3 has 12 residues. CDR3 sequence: CASSLGLSEAFF. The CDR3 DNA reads TGTGCCAGCAGCTTAGGGCTCTCGGAAGCTTTCTTT.

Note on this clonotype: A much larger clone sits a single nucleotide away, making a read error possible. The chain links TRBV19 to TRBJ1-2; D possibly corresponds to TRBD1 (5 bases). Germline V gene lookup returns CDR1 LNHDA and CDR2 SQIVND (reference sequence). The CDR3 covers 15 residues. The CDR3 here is CASKEGSGSRHGHAF. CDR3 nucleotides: TGTGCCAGTAAGGAGGGGTCCGGGTCACGACATGGCCACGCCTTC.